The rows below give T cell receptor beta chains drawn from one sample of a study of cytomegalovirus exposure and HLA in healthy donors. Here immunoSEQ multiplex PCR was the method, and the copy in TCRdb shows in-frame clones only, minus some. The sample comprises about 230,000 clones, just under 80% of which are singletons, and 0.47% rests with the top ten. The sequenced material came from PBMCs. These receptors were taken from a boy between 10 and 17 years old in good health and CMV-seronegative. CDR3s include the opening cysteine and the closing phenylalanine or tryptophan. Each record gives: V gene, J gene, clone size, D gene, CDR3 protein, CDR3 DNA. A D gene is named only where the DNA matches it firmly. Rows give clone size only sometimes, using once, few, many, or a class for an expanded clone.

TRBV6-4,TRBJ2-3,NA,TRBD2,CASSDLGTSGTTDTQYF,TGTGCCAGCAGTGACCTTGGGACTAGCGGTACCACAGATACGCAGTATTTT
TRBV11-3,TRBJ1-1,NA,NA,CASSLIGGNTEAFF,TGTGCCAGCAGCTTGATCGGCGGGAACACTGAAGCTTTCTTT
TRBV6-5,TRBJ2-7,NA,NA,CASSYGTLPYEQYF,TGTGCCAGCAGTTACGGGACTCTTCCCTACGAGCAGTACTTC
TRBV19,TRBJ2-7,NA,TRBD1,CAVRGQGYEQYF,TGTGCCGTTAGGGGGCAGGGCTACGAGCAGTACTTC
TRBV4-1,TRBJ2-5,NA,NA,CASSQVARTSPSGETQYF,TGCGCCAGCAGCCAAGTCGCCAGAACTAGCCCCTCGGGAGAGACCCAGTACTTC
TRBV19,TRBJ2-7,NA,TRBD2,CASSIRATSGPLSYEQYF,TGTGCCAGTAGTATTAGGGCGACTAGCGGGCCGCTTTCCTACGAGCAGTACTTC
TRBV18,TRBJ1-1,NA,TRBD1,CASSPPTGATEAFF,TGTGCCAGCTCACCACCTACAGGGGCCACTGAAGCTTTCTTT
TRBV6-5,TRBJ1-1,NA,NA,CASSYSTGRTEAFF,TGTGCCAGCAGTTACTCGACAGGCCGCACTGAAGCTTTCTTT
TRBV6-6,TRBJ2-1,NA,NA,CSSGATVNEQFF,TGTTCCTCAGGGGCTACCGTCAATGAGCAGTTCTTC
TRBV29-1,TRBJ2-1,NA,NA,CSVDYSYNEQFF,TGCAGCGTTGACTACTCCTACAATGAGCAGTTCTTC
TRBV5-1,TRBJ2-3,NA,NA,CASSFQTQRGTDTQYF,TGCGCCAGCAGCTTTCAGACCCAGCGGGGCACAGATACGCAGTATTTT
TRBV6-1,TRBJ1-6,NA,NA,CASSEGLEYNSPLHF,TGTGCCAGCAGCGAAGGACTGGAATATAATTCACCCCTCCACTTT
TRBV4-2,TRBJ1-2,few,NA,CASSQGGDFGYTF,TGTGCCAGCAGCCAAGGGGGGGATTTTGGCTACACCTTC
TRBV27,TRBJ2-1,once,NA,CASSLSSASSYNEQFF,TGTGCCAGCAGTTTAAGTAGCGCAAGCTCCTACAATGAGCAGTTCTTC
TRBV6-1,TRBJ2-7,few,NA,CAFPWRASDAEQYF,TGTGCCTTTCCTTGGAGGGCCTCCGACGCCGAGCAGTACTTC
TRBV4-1,TRBJ2-1,NA,TRBD1,CASSQGTGLRNEQFF,TGCGCCAGCAGCCAAGGGACAGGGCTGCGGAATGAGCAGTTCTTC
TRBV11-1,TRBJ2-3,NA,NA,CASSLLLATTDTQYF,TGTGCCAGCAGCTTATTACTAGCCACAACAGATACGCAGTATTTT
TRBV2,TRBJ2-5,NA,NA,CASSEQGGETQYF,TGTGCCAGCAGTGAACAGGGTGGCGAGACCCAGTACTTC
TRBV5-1,TRBJ2-7,NA,TRBD1,CASSYVETGGYEQYF,TGCGCCAGCAGCTACGTTGAGACAGGGGGGTACGAGCAGTACTTC
TRBV5-1,TRBJ2-5,NA,NA,CASSLISSETQYF,TGCGCCAGCAGCTTGATCTCGAGTGAGACCCAGTACTTC
TRBV7-8,TRBJ2-5,NA,TRBD2,CASSGRLAGGGETQYF,TGTGCCAGCAGCGGGAGACTAGCGGGAGGGGGGGAGACCCAGTACTTC
TRBV12-5,TRBJ1-3,NA,NA,CASGLPTTGNSGNTIYF,TGTGCTAGTGGTTTGCCTACCACAGGGAACTCTGGAAACACCATATATTTT
TRBV11-2,TRBJ2-7,NA,NA,CASSEGSGGPSEQYF,TGTGCCAGCAGCGAGGGGTCGGGGGGCCCTAGCGAGCAGTACTTC
TRBV4-1,TRBJ2-7,NA,NA,CASSQTHPTEYEQYF,TGCGCCAGCAGCCAGACCCACCCGACAGAGTACGAGCAGTACTTC
TRBV30,TRBJ2-7,NA,NA,CAWETGFSYEQYF,TGTGCCTGGGAGACAGGATTCTCCTACGAGCAGTACTTC
TRBV5-6,TRBJ1-6,NA,TRBD1,CASSLPGQRNSPLHF,TGTGCCAGCAGCTTGCCGGGACAGCGTAATTCACCCCTCCACTTT
TRBV30,TRBJ1-1,NA,NA,CAWSVRGIEAFF,TGTGCCTGGAGTGTACGGGGTATTGAAGCTTTCTTT
TRBV19,TRBJ2-1,NA,NA,CASSIVQQLRGNEQFF,TGTGCCAGTAGTATAGTACAACAGCTCAGGGGTAATGAGCAGTTCTTC
TRBV11-3,TRBJ1-1,many,NA,CASSLGGVSTEAFF,TGTGCCAGCAGCTTAGGCGGGGTAAGCACTGAAGCTTTCTTT
TRBV11-2,TRBJ2-5,NA,NA,CASSLRVGRPQYF,TGTGCCAGCAGCTTAAGAGTGGGGAGGCCCCAGTACTTC
TRBV6-4,TRBJ2-1,few,TRBD2,CASSVQRESNEQFF,TGTGCCAGCAGTGTCCAGCGGGAATCGAATGAGCAGTTCTTC
TRBV7-9,TRBJ2-3,NA,TRBD2,CASTEGGGGAIDTQYF,TGTGCCAGCACCGAAGGCGGCGGGGGGGCCATAGATACGCAGTATTTT
TRBV7-2,TRBJ1-2,NA,NA,CASSLVTGLDYGYTF,TGTGCCAGCAGCTTAGTAACAGGGCTGGACTATGGCTACACCTTC
TRBV29-1,TRBJ2-7,NA,TRBD1,CSVWTGGSYEQYF,TGCAGCGTGTGGACAGGGGGCTCCTACGAGCAGTACTTC
TRBV6-6,TRBJ1-2,NA,NA,CASSYSRGGYTF,TGTGCCAGCAGTTACTCGCGGGGGGGGTACACCTTC
TRBV5-1,TRBJ2-1,NA,TRBD2,CASSLELAGGNEQFF,TGCGCCAGCAGCTTGGAACTAGCGGGGGGAAATGAGCAGTTCTTC
TRBV19,TRBJ1-6,NA,NA,CASSRGSVDSPLHF,TGTGCCAGTAGCCGAGGGTCTGTCGATTCACCCCTCCACTTT
TRBV6-4,TRBJ2-7,NA,NA,CASSVEMGAYEQYF,TGTGCCAGCAGCGTCGAAATGGGAGCCTACGAGCAGTACTTC
TRBV5-1,TRBJ1-6,NA,NA,CASSYGFGSLYNSPLHF,TGCGCCAGCAGCTATGGATTCGGGAGCCTATATAATTCACCCCTCCACTTT
TRBV6-5,TRBJ1-5,NA,NA,CASSRRGEVLEPQHF,TGTGCCAGCAGCCGGAGAGGGGAGGTTTTGGAGCCCCAGCATTTT
TRBV15,TRBJ1-5,NA,NA,CATSREFNQPQHF,TGTGCCACCAGCAGGGAGTTCAATCAGCCCCAGCATTTT
TRBV19,TRBJ2-4,NA,TRBD2,CASSPHDSGRSKNIQYF,TGTGCCAGTAGTCCCCACGATAGCGGGAGATCCAAAAACATTCAGTACTTC
TRBV29-1,TRBJ2-7,NA,TRBD1,CSVRDRTSYEQYF,TGCAGCGTTCGGGACAGGACCTCCTACGAGCAGTACTTC
TRBV27,TRBJ1-1,NA,NA,CASSLRQGNTEAFF,TGTGCCAGCAGTTTAAGGCAGGGGAACACTGAAGCTTTCTTT
TRBV9,TRBJ2-3,NA,NA,CASSPSGVPDTQYF,TGTGCCAGCAGCCCCTCAGGGGTCCCAGATACGCAGTATTTT
TRBV11-3,TRBJ2-7,NA,TRBD2,CASSLRGTSGFSYEQYF,TGTGCCAGCAGCCTCCGAGGGACTAGCGGGTTCTCCTACGAGCAGTACTTC
TRBV4-1,TRBJ2-3,NA,NA,CASSQARGLGSGTDTQYF,TGCGCCAGCAGCCAAGCTCGGGGTCTGGGGTCTGGCACAGATACGCAGTATTTT
TRBV5-4,TRBJ2-1,NA,NA,CASSLGGILEQFF,TGTGCCAGCAGCTTGGGCGGGATCCTCGAGCAGTTCTTC
TRBV4-1,TRBJ2-3,NA,TRBD2,CASSPGLLAGARDTQYF,TGCGCCAGCAGCCCCGGGCTCCTAGCGGGGGCCCGGGATACGCAGTATTTT
TRBV30,TRBJ1-3,NA,NA,CAWSALNTIYF,TGTGCCTGGAGTGCCTTAAACACCATATATTTT
TRBV5-1,TRBJ1-1,NA,NA,CASSLEEGTEAFF,TGCGCCAGCAGCTTGGAGGAGGGGACTGAAGCTTTCTTT
TRBV7-9,TRBJ1-1,NA,NA,CASSTRRGGNTEAFF,TGTGCCAGCAGCACACGCAGGGGTGGGAACACTGAAGCTTTCTTT
TRBV23-1,TRBJ1-5,few,TRBD1,CASRLRPGQGVQPQHF,TGCGCCAGCAGACTTAGACCGGGACAGGGCGTTCAGCCCCAGCATTTT
TRBV11-1,TRBJ2-3,NA,NA,CASSLAGSQLDTQYF,TGTGCCAGCAGCTTAGCTGGGAGTCAGCTAGATACGCAGTATTTT
TRBV4-2,TRBJ1-2,NA,TRBD1,CASSQRDRGGYTF,TGTGCCAGCAGCCAAAGGGACAGGGGTGGCTACACCTTC